The rows below give T cell receptor beta chains drawn from one sample of a study of identical twins. TCRdb passed the 5' RACE reads through MiXCR, listing each CDR3 protein once. The sample includes about 730,000 distinct CDR3 sequences, less than 25% of them seen just once. These same data were also listed under a study on T cells expressing NK-cell markers.

Sequencing was done on a sample of PBMCs. These receptors all stem from a woman aged 18-29 years in good health. CDR3s include the opening cysteine and the closing phenylalanine or tryptophan. A D gene is named only where the DNA matches it firmly. Clone size appears in some rows only: once, few, many, or a class for an expanded clone.

CDR3nt: TGTGCCAGCAGCCCTTCACTAGCGCAGGGGGGCGAGCAGTACTTC; CDR3aa: CASSPSLAQGGEQYF; d_gene: .; j_gene: TRBJ2-7; v_gene: TRBV7-2; abundance: .
CDR3nt: TGTGCCACCAGTGAAGAGGACAGCGAGAACACTGAAGCTTTCTTT; CDR3aa: CATSEEDSENTEAFF; d_gene: .; j_gene: TRBJ1-1; v_gene: TRBV24-1; abundance: .
CDR3nt: TGCAGTGCTTTAGCGGGGAGGACAGATACGCAGTATTTT; CDR3aa: CSALAGRTDTQYF; d_gene: TRBD2; j_gene: TRBJ2-3; v_gene: TRBV20-1; abundance: few
CDR3nt: TGTGCCAGCAGCCTGTGGAGGCCTGGGGATACGCAGTATTTT; CDR3aa: CASSLWRPGDTQYF; d_gene: .; j_gene: TRBJ2-3; v_gene: TRBV12-3/TRBV12-4; abundance: .
CDR3nt: TGTGCCAGCAGTCCCCGACAGGGGGCGGGAGAGCAGTACTTC; CDR3aa: CASSPRQGAGEQYF; d_gene: TRBD1; j_gene: TRBJ2-7; v_gene: TRBV12-3/TRBV12-4; abundance: .
CDR3nt: TGTGCCATCCGAGGGACAGGCACGTCTGGGGCCAACGTCCTGACTTTC; CDR3aa: CAIRGTGTSGANVLTF; d_gene: TRBD1; j_gene: TRBJ2-6; v_gene: TRBV10-3; abundance: .
CDR3nt: TGTGCCAGCTCCTCAGGGTGGAATTCACCCCTCCACTTT; CDR3aa: CASSSGWNSPLHF; d_gene: .; j_gene: TRBJ1-6; v_gene: TRBV18; abundance: .
CDR3nt: TGTGCCAGCAGTTACTCCCAGAATGAGCAGTTCTTC; CDR3aa: CASSYSQNEQFF; d_gene: .; j_gene: TRBJ2-1; v_gene: TRBV6-2/TRBV6-3; abundance: once
CDR3nt: TGCAGTGCTGTTCGGTCTTGCTCCTACAATGAGCAGTTCTTC; CDR3aa: CSAVRSCSYNEQFF; d_gene: .; j_gene: TRBJ2-1; v_gene: TRBV20-1; abundance: .
CDR3nt: TGTGCCAGCAGTGAAGTGAGGGGTCCTCAGCCCCAGCATTTT; CDR3aa: CASSEVRGPQPQHF; d_gene: .; j_gene: TRBJ1-5; v_gene: TRBV6-1; abundance: few
CDR3nt: TGTGCCAGGACCACAGGGTCTGGGGCCAACGTCCTGACTTTC; CDR3aa: CARTTGSGANVLTF; d_gene: .; j_gene: TRBJ2-6; v_gene: TRBV27; abundance: .
CDR3nt: TGTGCCAGCAGCAGGGGGCAGGTAGAGACCCAGTACTTC; CDR3aa: CASSRGQVETQYF; d_gene: TRBD1; j_gene: TRBJ2-5; v_gene: TRBV7-9; abundance: few
CDR3nt: TGCAGCGTCGGACTAGCGGGATTCGATACGCAGTATTTT; CDR3aa: CSVGLAGFDTQYF; d_gene: TRBD2; j_gene: TRBJ2-3; v_gene: TRBV29-1; abundance: .
CDR3nt: TGCGCCAGCAGCCTGGGTGGGGTGTCTGAAAAACTGTTTTTT; CDR3aa: CASSLGGVSEKLFF; d_gene: .; j_gene: TRBJ1-4; v_gene: TRBV5-1; abundance: .
CDR3nt: TGCGCCAGCAGCTTGCGGGTTGGGGATACGCAGTATTTT; CDR3aa: CASSLRVGDTQYF; d_gene: .; j_gene: TRBJ2-3; v_gene: TRBV5-1; abundance: many
CDR3nt: TGTGCCAGCAGCTTAGTAAAGGACGTCTGGAGCTCTGGAAACACCATATATTTT; CDR3aa: CASSLVKDVWSSGNTIYF; d_gene: .; j_gene: TRBJ1-3; v_gene: TRBV11-1; abundance: few
CDR3nt: TGCAGTGCTAGCGGCGGGGGGTACCAAGAGACCCAGTACTTC; CDR3aa: CSASGGGYQETQYF; d_gene: TRBD2; j_gene: TRBJ2-5; v_gene: TRBV20-1; abundance: .
CDR3nt: TGTGCCAGCAGCTTCCTGACCCAGGGGGACACTGAAGCTTTCTTT; CDR3aa: CASSFLTQGDTEAFF; d_gene: TRBD1; j_gene: TRBJ1-1; v_gene: TRBV5-6; abundance: many
CDR3nt: TGTGCCAGCAGCGGGAAGGGTCTAGGGGCGCTCGAGCAGTACTTC; CDR3aa: CASSGKGLGALEQYF; d_gene: .; j_gene: TRBJ2-7; v_gene: TRBV12-3/TRBV12-4; abundance: few
CDR3nt: TGTGCCAGCAGCCCCCTGGGTAGTCGGTACAATGAGCAGTTCTTC; CDR3aa: CASSPLGSRYNEQFF; d_gene: .; j_gene: TRBJ2-1; v_gene: TRBV7-8; abundance: few